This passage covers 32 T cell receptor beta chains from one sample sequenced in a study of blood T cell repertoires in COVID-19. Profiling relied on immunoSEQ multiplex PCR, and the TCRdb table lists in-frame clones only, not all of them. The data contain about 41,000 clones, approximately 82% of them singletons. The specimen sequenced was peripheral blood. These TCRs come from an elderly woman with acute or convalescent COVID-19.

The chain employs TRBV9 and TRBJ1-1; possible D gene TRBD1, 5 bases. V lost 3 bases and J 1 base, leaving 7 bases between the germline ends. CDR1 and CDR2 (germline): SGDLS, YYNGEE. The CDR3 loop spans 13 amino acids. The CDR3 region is CASSAGQNTEAFF. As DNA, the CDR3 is TGTGCCAGCAGCGCAGGACAGAACACTGAAGCTTTCTTT.

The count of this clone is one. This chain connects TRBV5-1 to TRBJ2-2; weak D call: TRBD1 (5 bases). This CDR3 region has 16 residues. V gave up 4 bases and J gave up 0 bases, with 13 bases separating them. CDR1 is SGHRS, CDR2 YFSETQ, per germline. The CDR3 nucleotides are TGCGCCAGCAGCACCCAGGGCCCCTCGAACACCGGGGAGCTGTTTTTT. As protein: CASSTQGPSNTGELFF.

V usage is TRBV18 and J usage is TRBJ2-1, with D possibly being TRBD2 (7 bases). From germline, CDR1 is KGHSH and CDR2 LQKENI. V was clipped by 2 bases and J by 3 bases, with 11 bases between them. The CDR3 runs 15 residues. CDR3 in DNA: TGTGCCAGCTCACCAGGCGGGGGCCTCTACAATGAGCAGTTCTTC. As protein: CASSPGGGLYNEQFF.

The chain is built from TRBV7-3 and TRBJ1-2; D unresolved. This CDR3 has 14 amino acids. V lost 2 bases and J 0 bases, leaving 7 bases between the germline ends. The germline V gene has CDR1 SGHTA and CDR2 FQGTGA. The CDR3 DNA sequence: TGTGCCAGCAGCTTAGTCCCGGCTAACTATGGCTACACCTTC. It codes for CASSLVPANYGYTF.

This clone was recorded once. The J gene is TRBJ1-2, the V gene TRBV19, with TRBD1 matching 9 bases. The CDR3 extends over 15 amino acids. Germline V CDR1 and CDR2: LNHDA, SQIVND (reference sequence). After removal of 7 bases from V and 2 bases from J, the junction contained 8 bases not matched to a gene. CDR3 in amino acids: CASKSGQGWNYGYTF. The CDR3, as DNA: TGTGCCAGTAAGTCGGGACAGGGTTGGAACTATGGCTACACCTTC. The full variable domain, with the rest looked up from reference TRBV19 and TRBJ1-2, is DGGITQSPKYLFRKEGQNVTLSCEQNLNHDAMYWYRQDPGQGLRLIYYSQIVNDFQKGDIAEGYSVSREKKESFPLTVTSAQKNPTAFYLCASKSGQGWNYGYTFGSGTRLTVV.

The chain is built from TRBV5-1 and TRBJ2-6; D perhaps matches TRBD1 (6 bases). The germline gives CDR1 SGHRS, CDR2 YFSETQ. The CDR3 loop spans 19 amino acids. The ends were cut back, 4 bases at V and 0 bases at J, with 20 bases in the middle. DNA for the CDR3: TGCGCCAGCAGCCCCCTTGGGGGACACCTAAACTCTGGGGCCAACGTCCTGACTTTC. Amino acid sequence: CASSPLGGHLNSGANVLTF. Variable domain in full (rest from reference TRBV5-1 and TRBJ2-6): KAGVTQTPRYLIKTRGQQVTLSCSPISGHRSVSWYQQTPGQGLQFLFEYFSETQRNKGNFPGRFSGRQFSNSRSEMNVSTLELGDSALYLCASSPLGGHLNSGANVLTFGAGSRLTVL.

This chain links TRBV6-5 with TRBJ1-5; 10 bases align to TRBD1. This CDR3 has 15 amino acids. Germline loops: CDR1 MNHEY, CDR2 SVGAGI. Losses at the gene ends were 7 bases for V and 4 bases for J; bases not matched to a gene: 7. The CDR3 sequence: CASTVRQGANQPQHF. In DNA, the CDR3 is TGTGCCAGCACCGTAAGACAGGGGGCTAATCAGCCCCAGCATTTT.

The DNA of the CDR3 is TGTGCCAGTAGTATAGCTGGAGACCAAGAGACCCAGTACTTC. Amino acids: CASSIAGDQETQYF. The J gene is TRBJ2-5, the V gene TRBV19; D gene uncertain. Trimming removed 1 base from V and 0 bases from J, with 6 bases in between. The CDR3 totals 14 residues. CDR1 LNHDA and CDR2 SQIVND come from the germline V gene (reference sequence).

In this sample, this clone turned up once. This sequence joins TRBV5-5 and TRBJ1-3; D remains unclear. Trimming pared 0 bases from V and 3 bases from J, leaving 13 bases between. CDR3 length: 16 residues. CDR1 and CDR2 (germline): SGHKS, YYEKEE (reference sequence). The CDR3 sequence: CASSLGVTGIGNTIYF. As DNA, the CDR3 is TGTGCCAGCAGCTTGGGGGTAACGGGAATTGGAAACACCATATATTTT. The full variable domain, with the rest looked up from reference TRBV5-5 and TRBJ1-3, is DAGVTQSPTHLIKTRGQQVTLRCSPISGHKSVSWYQQVLGQGPQFIFQYYEKEERGRGNFPDRFSARQFPNYSSELNVNALLLGDSALYLCASSLGVTGIGNTIYFGEGSWLTVV.

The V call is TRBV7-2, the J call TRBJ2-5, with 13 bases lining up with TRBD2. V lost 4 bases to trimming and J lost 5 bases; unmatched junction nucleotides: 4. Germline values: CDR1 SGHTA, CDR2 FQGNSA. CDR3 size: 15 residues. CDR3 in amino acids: CASSSLAGGRETQYF. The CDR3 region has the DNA TGTGCCAGCAGCTCACTAGCGGGGGGGCGGGAGACCCAGTACTTC.

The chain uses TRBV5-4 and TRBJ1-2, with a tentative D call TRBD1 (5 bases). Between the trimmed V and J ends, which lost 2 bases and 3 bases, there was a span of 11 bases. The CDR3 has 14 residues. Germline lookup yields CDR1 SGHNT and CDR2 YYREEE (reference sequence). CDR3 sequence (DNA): TGTGCCAGCAGCTTCAGTGGCAGGGACTATGGCTACACCTTC. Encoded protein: CASSFSGRDYGYTF.

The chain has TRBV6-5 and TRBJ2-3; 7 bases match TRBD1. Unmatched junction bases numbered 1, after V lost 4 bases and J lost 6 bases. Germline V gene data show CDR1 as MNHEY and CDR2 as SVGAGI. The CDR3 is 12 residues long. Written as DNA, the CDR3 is TGTGCCAGCAGTTCGACAGGGGATACGCAGTATTTT. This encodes CASSSTGDTQYF.

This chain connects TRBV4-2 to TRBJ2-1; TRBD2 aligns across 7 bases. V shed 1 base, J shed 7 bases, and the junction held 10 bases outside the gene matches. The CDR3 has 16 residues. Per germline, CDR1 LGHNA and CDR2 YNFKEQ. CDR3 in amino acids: CASSQVGRDGGNEQFF. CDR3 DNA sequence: TGTGCCAGCAGCCAAGTAGGGCGGGACGGGGGGAATGAGCAGTTCTTC.

CDR3 bases: TGTGCCAGCGGACAGGGGAACAGGTACGAGCAGTACTTC. It encodes CASGQGNRYEQYF. The chain is built from TRBV6-5 and TRBJ2-7; the match to TRBD1 covers 9 bases. The V gene's germline CDR1 is MNHEY and CDR2 SVGAGI. J lost 4 bases, V lost 8 bases, and 6 bases had no gene match. The CDR3 has 13 amino acids.

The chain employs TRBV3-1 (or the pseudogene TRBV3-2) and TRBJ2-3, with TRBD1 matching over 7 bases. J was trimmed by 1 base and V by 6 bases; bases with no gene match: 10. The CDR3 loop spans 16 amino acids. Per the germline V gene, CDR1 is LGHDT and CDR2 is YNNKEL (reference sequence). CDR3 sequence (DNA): TGTGCCAGCAGTCCCCTGACAGGGTCACGCACAGATACGCAGTATTTT. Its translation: CASSPLTGSRTDTQYF.

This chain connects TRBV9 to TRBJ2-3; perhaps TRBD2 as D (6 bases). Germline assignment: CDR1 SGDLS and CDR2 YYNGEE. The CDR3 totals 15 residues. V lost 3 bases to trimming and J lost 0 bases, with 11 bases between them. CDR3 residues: CASSAGTLSTDTQYF. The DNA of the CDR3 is TGTGCCAGCAGCGCCGGGACTCTTAGCACAGATACGCAGTATTTT. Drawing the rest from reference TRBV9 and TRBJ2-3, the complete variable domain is DSGVTQTPKHLITATGQRVTLRCSPRSGDLSVYWYQQSLDQGLQFLIQYYNGEERAKGNILERFSAQQFPDLHSELNLSSLELGDSALYFCASSAGTLSTDTQYFGPGTRLTVL.

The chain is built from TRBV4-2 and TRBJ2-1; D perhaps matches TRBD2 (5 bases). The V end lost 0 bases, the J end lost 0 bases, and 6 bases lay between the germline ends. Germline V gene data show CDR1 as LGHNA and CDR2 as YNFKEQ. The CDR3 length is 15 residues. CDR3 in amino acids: CASSQESGSYNEQFF. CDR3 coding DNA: TGTGCCAGCAGCCAAGAAAGCGGCTCCTACAATGAGCAGTTCTTC.

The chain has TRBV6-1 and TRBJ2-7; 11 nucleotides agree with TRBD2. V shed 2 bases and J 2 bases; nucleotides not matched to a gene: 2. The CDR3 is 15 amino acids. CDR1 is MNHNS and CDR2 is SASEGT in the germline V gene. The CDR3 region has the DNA TGTGCCAGCAGTGAAACGACTAGCGGGGCCTACGAGCAGTACTTC. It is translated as CASSETTSGAYEQYF.

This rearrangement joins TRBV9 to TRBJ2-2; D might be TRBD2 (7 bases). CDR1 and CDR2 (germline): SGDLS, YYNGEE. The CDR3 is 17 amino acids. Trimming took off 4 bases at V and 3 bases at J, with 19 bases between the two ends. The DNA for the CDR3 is TGTGCCAGCAGCCTAGGGGGGGGGCCTTTGGACACCGGGGAGCTGTTTTTT. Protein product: CASSLGGGPLDTGELFF.

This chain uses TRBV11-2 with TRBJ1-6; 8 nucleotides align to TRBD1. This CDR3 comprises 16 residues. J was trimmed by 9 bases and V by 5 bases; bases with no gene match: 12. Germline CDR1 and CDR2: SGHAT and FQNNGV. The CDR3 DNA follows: TGTGCCAGCAGCGGTCTCGGACAGGGTGGGGGTTCACCCCTCCACTTT. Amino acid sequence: CASSGLGQGGGSPLHF.

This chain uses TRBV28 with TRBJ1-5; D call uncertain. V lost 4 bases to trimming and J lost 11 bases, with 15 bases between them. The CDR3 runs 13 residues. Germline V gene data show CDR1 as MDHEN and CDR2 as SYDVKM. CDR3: CASSSGGVQAQHF. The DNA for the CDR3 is TGTGCCAGCAGTTCTGGCGGGGTCCAGGCCCAGCATTTT.

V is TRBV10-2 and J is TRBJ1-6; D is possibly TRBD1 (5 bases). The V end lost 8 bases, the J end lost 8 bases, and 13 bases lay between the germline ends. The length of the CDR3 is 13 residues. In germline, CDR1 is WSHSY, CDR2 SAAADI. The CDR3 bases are TGCGCCAGCCGTCCAGGGTCGGATTCACCCCTCCACTTT. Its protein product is CASRPGSDSPLHF.

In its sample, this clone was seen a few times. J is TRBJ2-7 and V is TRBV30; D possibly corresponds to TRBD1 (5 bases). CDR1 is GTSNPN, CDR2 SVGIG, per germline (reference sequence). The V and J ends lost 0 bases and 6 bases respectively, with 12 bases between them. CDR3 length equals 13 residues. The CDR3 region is CAWSVRQGSEQYF. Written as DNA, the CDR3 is TGTGCCTGGAGTGTACGGCAGGGTAGCGAGCAGTACTTC.

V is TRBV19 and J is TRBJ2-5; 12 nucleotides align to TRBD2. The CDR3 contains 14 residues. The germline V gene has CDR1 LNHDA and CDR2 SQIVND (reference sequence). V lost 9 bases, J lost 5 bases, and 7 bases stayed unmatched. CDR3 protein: CASSYGLAGETQYF. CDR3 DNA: TGTGCCAGCAGCTATGGACTAGCGGGGGAGACCCAGTACTTC.

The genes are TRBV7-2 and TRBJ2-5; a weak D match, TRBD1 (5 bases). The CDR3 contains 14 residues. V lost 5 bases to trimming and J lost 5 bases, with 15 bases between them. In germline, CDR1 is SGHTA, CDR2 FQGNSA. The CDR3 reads CASSLRKGMETQYF. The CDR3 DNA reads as TGTGCCAGCAGCCTCCGGAAGGGGATGGAGACCCAGTACTTC.

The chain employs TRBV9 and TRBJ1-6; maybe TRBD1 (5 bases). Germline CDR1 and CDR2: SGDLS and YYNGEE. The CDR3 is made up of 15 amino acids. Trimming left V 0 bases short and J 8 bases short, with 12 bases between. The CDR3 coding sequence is TGTGCCAGCAGCGTAGCGGCGGAAGGGGATTCACCCCTCCACTTT. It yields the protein CASSVAAEGDSPLHF.

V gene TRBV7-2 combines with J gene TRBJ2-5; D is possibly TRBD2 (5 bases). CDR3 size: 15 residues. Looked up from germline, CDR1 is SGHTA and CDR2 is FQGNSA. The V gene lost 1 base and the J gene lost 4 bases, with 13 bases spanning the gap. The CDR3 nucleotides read TGTGCCAGCAGCTTAGGAACCGGGATGGGAGAGACCCAGTACTTC. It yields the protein CASSLGTGMGETQYF.

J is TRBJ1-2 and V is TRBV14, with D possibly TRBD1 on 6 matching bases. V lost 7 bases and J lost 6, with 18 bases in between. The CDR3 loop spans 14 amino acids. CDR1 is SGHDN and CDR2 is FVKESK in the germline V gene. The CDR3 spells CASTARDRSDGYTF. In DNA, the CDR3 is TGTGCCAGCACCGCGAGAGACAGGTCGGATGGCTACACCTTC.

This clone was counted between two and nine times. CDR3 amino acids: CASSLNPPGGITQETQYF. CDR3 sequence (DNA): TGCGCCAGCAGCTTGAATCCACCAGGGGGTATAACACAAGAGACCCAGTACTTC. This sequence joins TRBV5-1 and TRBJ2-5; TRBD1 agrees at 7 bases. The V segment lost 1 base and the J segment 2 bases; nucleotides outside the gene matches: 14. The CDR3 has 18 residues. Germline V CDR1 and CDR2: SGHRS, YFSETQ. The variable domain in full, with the rest retrieved from reference TRBV5-1 and TRBJ2-5, is KAGVTQTPRYLIKTRGQQVTLSCSPISGHRSVSWYQQTPGQGLQFLFEYFSETQRNKGNFPGRFSGRQFSNSRSEMNVSTLELGDSALYLCASSLNPPGGITQETQYFGPGTRLLVL.

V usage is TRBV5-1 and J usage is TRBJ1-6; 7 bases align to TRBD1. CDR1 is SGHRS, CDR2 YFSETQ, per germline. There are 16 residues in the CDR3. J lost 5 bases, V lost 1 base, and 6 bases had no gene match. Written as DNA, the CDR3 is TGCGCCAGCAGCTTGAAAGGGGGCGCGGATAATTCACCCCTCCACTTT. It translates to CASSLKGGADNSPLHF.

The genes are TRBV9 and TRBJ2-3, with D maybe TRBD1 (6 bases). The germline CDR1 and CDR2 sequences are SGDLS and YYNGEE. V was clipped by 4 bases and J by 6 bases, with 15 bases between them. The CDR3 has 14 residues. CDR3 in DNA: TGTGCCAGCAGCCGGACAGCGAGTATGGATACGCAGTATTTT. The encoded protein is CASSRTASMDTQYF.

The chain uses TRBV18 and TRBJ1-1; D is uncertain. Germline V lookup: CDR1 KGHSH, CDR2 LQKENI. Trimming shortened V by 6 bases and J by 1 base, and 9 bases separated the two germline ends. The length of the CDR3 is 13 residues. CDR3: CASSMTPNTEAFF. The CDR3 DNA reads TGTGCCAGCTCCATGACACCGAACACTGAAGCTTTCTTT.